This TCR beta chain was found in a study of blood T cell repertoires in COVID-19. The V gene lost 3 bases and the J gene lost 3 bases, with 6 bases spanning the gap. The CDR3 has 13 residues. Repertoires were generated with immunoSEQ multiplex PCR, while TCRdb's copy carries only in-frame clones and drops some. The sample consists of some 240,000 clones, around 84% of them appearing once. This clone was seen a few times. This clonotype was obtained from a middle-aged woman who had recovered from COVID-19. The gene calls are TRBV12-3 or TRBV12-4 and TRBJ1-5; perhaps TRBD1 as D (6 bases). The sample taken for sequencing was peripheral blood. As DNA, the CDR3 is TGTGCCAGCAGTTTGGGGGCCAATCAGCCCCAGCATTTT. It codes for CASSLGANQPQHF.